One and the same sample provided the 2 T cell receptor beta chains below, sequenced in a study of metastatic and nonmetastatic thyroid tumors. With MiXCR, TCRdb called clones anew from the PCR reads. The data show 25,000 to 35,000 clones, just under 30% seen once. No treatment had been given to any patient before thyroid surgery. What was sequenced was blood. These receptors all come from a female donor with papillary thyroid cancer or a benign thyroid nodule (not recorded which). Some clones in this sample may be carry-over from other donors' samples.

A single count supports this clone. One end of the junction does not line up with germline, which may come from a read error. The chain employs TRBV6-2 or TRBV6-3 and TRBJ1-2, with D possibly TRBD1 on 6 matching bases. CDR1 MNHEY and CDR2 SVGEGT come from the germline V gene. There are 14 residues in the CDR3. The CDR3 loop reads CDSSRTASSYGYTF. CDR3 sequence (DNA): TGTGACAGCAGTAGGACAGCTTCGTCTTATGGCTACACCTTC.

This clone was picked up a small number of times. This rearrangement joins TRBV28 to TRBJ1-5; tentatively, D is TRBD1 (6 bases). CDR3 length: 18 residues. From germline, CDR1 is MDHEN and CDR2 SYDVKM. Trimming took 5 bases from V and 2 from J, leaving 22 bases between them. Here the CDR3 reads CASSSGVGGQGRNQPQHF. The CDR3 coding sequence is TGTGCCAGCAGTAGTGGGGTAGGGGGGCAGGGACGCAATCAGCCCCAGCATTTT.